Shown below are 30 T cell receptor beta chains from a single sample sequenced in a study of OX40 agonist ivuxolimab in advanced cancers. TCRdb's copy holds only in-frame clones and misses some; the assay was immunoSEQ multiplex PCR. The table records 85,000 to 100,000 clones, around 85% of them present only once. Material: CD4+ or CD8+ T cells sorted from blood, obtained in a trial of the OX40 agonist ivuxolimab. These receptors originate from an adult with an advanced solid tumor such as melanoma, head and neck, liver or kidney cancer.

The chain joins TRBV4-2 to TRBJ2-6; D is unresolved. CDR1 LGHNA and CDR2 YNFKEQ come from the germline V gene. The V end was cut by 4 bases, the J end by 0 bases, with 16 bases between. This CDR3 is built from 18 residues. Here the CDR3 reads CASSREAQAFSGANVLTF. In DNA form, the CDR3 reads TGTGCCAGCAGCCGGGAAGCTCAGGCCTTCTCTGGGGCCAACGTCCTGACTTTC.

The genes are TRBV28 and TRBJ2-5, with D perhaps TRBD1 (6 bases). Trimming removed 5 bases from V and 2 bases from J, with 12 bases in between. The germline CDR1 and CDR2 sequences are MDHEN and SYDVKM. This CDR3 spans 14 amino acids. This CDR3 reads CASSQWTVQETQYF. The CDR3 region has the DNA TGTGCCAGCAGTCAGTGGACAGTTCAAGAGACCCAGTACTTC.

The chain combines TRBV6-5 with TRBJ2-3; 8 bases are shared with TRBD2. Losses at the gene ends were 8 bases for V and 6 bases for J; bases not matched to a gene: 7. The germline V gene encodes CDR1 MNHEY and CDR2 SVGAGI. The CDR3 contains 13 residues. The chain's CDR3 is CASGDGRVDTQYF. CDR3 sequence (DNA): TGTGCCAGCGGAGACGGGAGGGTGGATACGCAGTATTTT.

The J gene is TRBJ1-2, the V gene TRBV19, with D uncertain. Germline values: CDR1 LNHDA, CDR2 SQIVND (reference sequence). This CDR3 is 12 amino acids long. Trimming stripped 9 bases from V and 0 bases from J, with 8 bases between. The CDR3 region is CARHGTNYGYTF. CDR3 nucleotide sequence: TGTGCCAGACACGGGACTAACTATGGCTACACCTTC.

The chain recombines TRBV7-3 with TRBJ2-3; 14 nucleotides match TRBD2. In germline, CDR1 is SGHTA, CDR2 FQGTGA. J was trimmed by 4 bases and V by 5 bases; bases with no gene match: 5. This CDR3 has 16 residues. The chain's CDR3 is CASSPGLAGGADTQYF. For the CDR3, the DNA is TGTGCCAGCAGCCCCGGACTAGCGGGAGGCGCAGATACGCAGTATTTT.

This rearrangement joins TRBV5-4 to TRBJ2-7; TRBD2 matches at 8 bases. This CDR3 has 15 amino acids. Per germline, CDR1 SGHNT and CDR2 YYREEE (reference sequence). V lost 4 bases and J lost 2; bases outside the gene matches: 8. The CDR3: CASSHTLAATYEQYF. The CDR3 nucleotides read TGTGCCAGCAGCCATACACTAGCGGCAACCTACGAGCAGTACTTC.

This clone was seen a handful of times. The chain couples TRBV19 to TRBJ1-5; no clear D gene. Germline CDR1 LNHDA, CDR2 SQIVND (reference sequence). Trimming removed 5 bases from V and 0 bases from J, with 8 bases in between. This CDR3 region has 14 residues. DNA of the CDR3: TGTGCCAGTAGTGAGACGTATAGCAATCAGCCCCAGCATTTT. This codes for CASSETYSNQPQHF.

V gene TRBV19 combines with J gene TRBJ1-5, with TRBD1 matching over 8 bases. The V segment lost 2 bases and the J segment 6 bases; nucleotides outside the gene matches: 0. Germline V gene data show CDR1 as LNHDA and CDR2 as SQIVND (reference sequence). The CDR3 has 13 residues. CDR3 sequence: CASSIQGAQPQHF. CDR3 nucleotides: TGTGCCAGTAGTATACAGGGGGCTCAGCCCCAGCATTTT.

The V and J genes are TRBV19 and TRBJ2-3; 11 bases align to TRBD2. Germline V lookup: CDR1 LNHDA, CDR2 SQIVND (reference sequence). This CDR3 contains 14 residues. Unmatched junction bases numbered 10, after V lost 3 bases and J lost 14 bases. CDR3 in amino acids: CASSMNPTSGSLYF. The DNA for the CDR3 is TGTGCCAGTAGTATGAACCCCACTAGCGGGAGCTTGTATTTT.

J is TRBJ2-3 and V is TRBV4-3, with 8 positions matching TRBD2. Germline CDR1 LGHNA, CDR2 YSLEER. The CDR3 totals 14 residues. V trimming: 4 bases; J trimming: 3 bases; junction bases outside the gene matches: 3. The chain's CDR3 is CASSPGLGTDTQYF. The CDR3, as DNA: TGCGCCAGCAGCCCGGGACTAGGGACAGATACGCAGTATTTT.

This sequence joins TRBV6-6 and TRBJ2-1, with unresolved D. The CDR3 loop spans 15 amino acids. V lost 2 bases and J lost 0, with 8 bases in between. In germline, CDR1 is MNHNY, CDR2 SVGAGI (reference sequence). The CDR3 DNA follows: TGTGCCAGCAGTTACCCCCAGAGCTCCTACAATGAGCAGTTCTTC. Amino acids: CASSYPQSSYNEQFF.

The CDR3: CASSTAGSGVQETQYF. In nucleotides, the CDR3 is TGTGCCAGCAGCACGGCTGGAAGCGGAGTTCAAGAGACCCAGTACTTC. The chain combines TRBV9 with TRBJ2-5, with D maybe TRBD2 (5 bases). Germline values: CDR1 SGDLS, CDR2 YYNGEE. V was clipped by 4 bases and J by 2 bases, with 18 bases between them. This CDR3 comprises 16 residues.

In its sample, this clone was seen once. CDR3 residues: CASSIDSRETGEQYF. CDR3 nucleotide sequence: TGTGCCAGTAGTATAGATTCACGGGAGACGGGCGAGCAGTACTTC. The genes are TRBV19 and TRBJ2-7, with D possibly being TRBD2 (6 bases). Deletions cut 0 bases from V and 6 bases from J, with 15 bases between. CDR1 and CDR2 from the germline V gene are LNHDA and SQIVND (reference sequence). The CDR3 has 15 residues. Supplemented by reference TRBV19 and TRBJ2-7, the full variable domain reads DGGITQSPKYLFRKEGQNVTLSCEQNLNHDAMYWYRQDPGQGLRLIYYSQIVNDFQKGDIAEGYSVSREKKESFPLTVTSAQKNPTAFYLCASSIDSRETGEQYFGPGTRLTVT.

This clone was counted a few times. The chain recombines TRBV6-5 with TRBJ2-1, with TRBD2 matching over 8 bases. V gave up 5 bases and J gave up 7 bases; unmatched junction bases: 4. CDR1 and CDR2 (germline): MNHEY, SVGAGI. The CDR3 has 13 residues. The CDR3 DNA follows: TGTGCCAGCAGTCCGGGGGGGGTAAATGAGCAGTTCTTC. Translated, it gives CASSPGGVNEQFF.

V is TRBV18 and J is TRBJ1-1; the match to TRBD1 covers 9 bases. Germline CDR1 is KGHSH and CDR2 is LQKENI. The CDR3 has 15 residues. Trimming removed 3 bases from V and 1 base from J; junction bases left unmatched: 3. DNA for the CDR3: TGTGCCAGCTCACCTGAGACAGGGGGGAACACTGAAGCTTTCTTT. This gives the protein CASSPETGGNTEAFF.

The chain joins TRBV6-6 to TRBJ2-7; 8 nucleotides line up with TRBD1. This CDR3 is built from 14 residues. Germline-derived CDR1 and CDR2 are MNHNY and SVGAGI (reference sequence). V lost 2 bases to trimming and J lost 6 bases; unmatched junction nucleotides: 6. The CDR3 spells CASSYGTGRAEQYF. DNA for the CDR3: TGTGCCAGCAGTTACGGGACAGGTCGTGCCGAGCAGTACTTC.

This chain joins TRBV5-1 and TRBJ2-7; D is perhaps TRBD1 (6 bases). Germline CDR1 reads SGHRS; CDR2 reads YFSETQ. The CDR3 spans 12 residues. V was cut by 4 bases and J by 6 bases, with 11 bases left in between. CDR3 nucleotide sequence: TGCGCCAGCAGCACGGACAGCCGCGAGCAGTACTTC. Translation: CASSTDSREQYF.

The chain has TRBV4-3 and TRBJ2-7; no reliable D call. This CDR3 comprises 15 residues. The germline gives CDR1 LGHNA, CDR2 YSLEER. Trimming removed 3 bases from V and 4 bases from J, with 16 bases in between. The CDR3 sequence is CASSQTPASLYEQYF. The CDR3 DNA reads TGCGCCAGCAGCCAGACGCCCGCCTCCCTTTACGAGCAGTACTTC.

J is TRBJ2-7 and V is TRBV4-3; TRBD2 matches at 7 bases. This CDR3 is built from 15 residues. The V gene end was trimmed by 1 base and the J gene end by 4 bases; junction bases not matched to a gene: 7. The germline V gene encodes CDR1 LGHNA and CDR2 YSLEER. The CDR3 DNA reads as TGCGCCAGCAGCCAAGTGGTGGCTAGCGGTTACGAGCAGTACTTC. It translates to CASSQVVASGYEQYF.

The rearrangement links TRBV18 to TRBJ2-5; D is uncertain. Trimming took 3 bases from V and 1 from J, leaving 3 bases between them. The CDR3 consists of 12 residues. Germline assignment: CDR1 KGHSH and CDR2 LQKENI. The CDR3 DNA sequence: TGTGCCAGCTCACCCATCCAAGAGACCCAGTACTTC. This sequence encodes CASSPIQETQYF.

The CDR3 DNA follows: TGTGCCAGCACCGCAAGGGGCAATGAGCAGTTCTTC. This gives the protein CASTARGNEQFF. J is TRBJ2-1 and V is TRBV28; weak D call: TRBD1 (5 bases). In germline, CDR1 is MDHEN, CDR2 SYDVKM. V lost 7 bases and J 6 bases, leaving 10 bases between the germline ends. The CDR3 spans 12 residues.

V is TRBV6-1 and J is TRBJ2-7; D gene ambiguous. Per the germline V gene, CDR1 is MNHNS and CDR2 is SASEGT. V was shortened by 5 bases and J by 3 bases, with 5 bases between the two germline ends. This CDR3 contains 11 residues. CDR3 DNA sequence: TGTGCCAGCAGTTACGTCTACGAGCAGTACTTC. It codes for CASSYVYEQYF.

This chain links TRBV28 with TRBJ1-2, with D possibly matching TRBD1 (6 bases). The CDR3 length is 14 residues. Deletions cut 6 bases from V and 6 bases from J, with 17 bases between. Germline-derived CDR1 and CDR2 are MDHEN and SYDVKM. The CDR3, as DNA: TGTGCCAGCAGCATACAGGGTCGGGAGAATGGCTACACCTTC. Translation: CASSIQGRENGYTF.

V is TRBV28 and J is TRBJ2-5; 12 nucleotides line up with TRBD2. With V trimmed by 5 bases and J by 5 bases, 12 bases remained unmatched. The germline CDR1 and CDR2 sequences are MDHEN and SYDVKM. This CDR3 is 17 amino acids long. The DNA of the CDR3 is TGTGCCAGCAGTCTAACGACTAGCGGGAGTTTAGCCGAGACCCAGTACTTC. Its translation: CASSLTTSGSLAETQYF.

This chain uses TRBV4-1 with TRBJ2-1; a possible D gene is TRBD2 (5 bases). CDR1 is MGHRA, CDR2 YSYEKL, per germline. Trimming cost V 4 bases and J 5 bases, with 27 bases left between them. The CDR3 runs 19 residues. CDR3 amino acids: CASSLRASTQLVPNNEQFF. The DNA of the CDR3 is TGCGCCAGCAGCCTCCGGGCCTCGACCCAACTAGTTCCCAACAATGAGCAGTTCTTC.

The J gene is TRBJ1-5, the V gene TRBV2; no firm D call. V was cut by 7 bases and J by 0 bases, with 13 bases left in between. The CDR3 consists of 15 residues. Germline-derived CDR1 and CDR2 are SNHLY and FYNNEI. The DNA of the CDR3 is TGTGCCAGCACCTCGGTGGCAGATAGCAATCAGCCCCAGCATTTT. Its translation: CASTSVADSNQPQHF. The variable domain in full, with the rest retrieved from reference TRBV2 and TRBJ1-5, is EPEVTQTPSHQVTQMGQEVILRCVPISNHLYFYWYRQILGQKVEFLVSFYNNEISEKSEIFDDQFSVERPDGSNFTLKIRSTKLEDSAMYFCASTSVADSNQPQHFGDGTRLSIL.

The chain couples TRBV6-4 to TRBJ2-3; D is ambiguous. CDR1 and CDR2 (germline): MRHNA, SNTAGT. V lost 6 bases and J 0 bases, leaving 13 bases between the germline ends. The CDR3 spans 15 residues. The CDR3 DNA reads TGTGCCAGCAGGGCCGATGGTGCTAGCACAGATACGCAGTATTTT. It codes for CASRADGASTDTQYF.

The gene calls are TRBV5-6 and TRBJ2-1; D tentatively reads TRBD1 or TRBD2 (5 bases each). Germline-derived CDR1 and CDR2 are SGHDT and YYEEEE. Trimming stripped 4 bases from V and 2 bases from J, with 19 bases between. The CDR3 runs to 17 residues. In nucleotides, the CDR3 is TGTGCCAGCAGCCTGGGAAGGGAGCAGGGCCCCTACAATGAGCAGTTCTTC. This translates into CASSLGREQGPYNEQFF.

The V and J genes are TRBV23-1 and TRBJ1-6, with 10 bases aligning to TRBD1. TRBV23-1 is reported as an ORF; its role is uncertain. The CDR3 has 19 residues. The trim removed 0 bases at V and 7 bases at J, leaving 12 bases unmatched. As DNA, the CDR3 is TGCGCCAGCAGTCAATCTCGCGCAGGGGACAGGGGAAGCAATTCACCCCTCCACTTT. Its protein product is CASSQSRAGDRGSNSPLHF.

The V call is TRBV9, the J call TRBJ2-7; D is uncertain. This CDR3 comprises 11 residues. CDR1 SGDLS and CDR2 YYNGEE come from the germline V gene. Deletions cut 3 bases from V and 6 bases from J, with 7 bases between. CDR3 residues: CASSEGGEQYF. The CDR3 DNA reads TGTGCCAGCAGCGAGGGCGGCGAGCAGTACTTC.